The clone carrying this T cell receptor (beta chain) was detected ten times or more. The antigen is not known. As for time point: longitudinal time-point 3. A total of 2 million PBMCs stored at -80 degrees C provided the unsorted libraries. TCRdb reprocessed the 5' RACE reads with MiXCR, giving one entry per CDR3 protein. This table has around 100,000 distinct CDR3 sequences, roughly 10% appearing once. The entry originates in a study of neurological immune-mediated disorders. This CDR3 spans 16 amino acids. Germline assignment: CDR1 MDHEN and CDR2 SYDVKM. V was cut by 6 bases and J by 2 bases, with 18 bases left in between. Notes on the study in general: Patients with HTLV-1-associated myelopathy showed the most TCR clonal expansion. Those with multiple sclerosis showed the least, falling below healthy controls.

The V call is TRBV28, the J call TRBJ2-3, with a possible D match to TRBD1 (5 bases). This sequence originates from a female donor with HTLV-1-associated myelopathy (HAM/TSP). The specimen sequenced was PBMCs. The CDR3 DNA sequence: TGTGCCAGCAGCCTTACGCAGGGAATAGTCACAGATACGCAGTATTTT. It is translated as CASSLTQGIVTDTQYF.